This is a list of T cell receptor beta chains from one sample in a study of T-cell memory formation after mild COVID-19. TCRdb reprocessed the 5' RACE reads with MiXCR, giving one entry per CDR3 protein. The data contain about 400,000 distinct CDR3 sequences, approximately 15% of them seen just once; the ten biggest clones take up 20% to 25%. The specimen was PBMCs or a T cell subset sorted from them (not recorded which). The receptors were gathered from a man between 18 and 35 years old who had mild COVID-19 (a few samples of this study predate the infection). Cell type and time point are not known. CDR3s include the opening cysteine and the closing phenylalanine or tryptophan. A D gene is named only where the DNA matches it firmly. Clone size is shown for a subset of rows, as once, few, many or a class of expanded clone.

few,TRBV5-1,.,TRBJ2-5,CASTGEETQYF,TGCGCCAGCACCGGGGAAGAGACCCAGTACTTC
many,TRBV7-7,.,TRBJ2-3,CASSATSWGDTQYF,TGTGCTAGCAGCGCAACTAGTTGGGGAGATACGCAGTATTTT
few,TRBV7-9,.,TRBJ2-3,CASSRDTQYF,TGTGCCAGCAGCCGAGATACGCAGTATTTT
.,TRBV24-1,.,TRBJ1-1,CATSDPGPEAFF,TGTGCCACCAGTGATCCTGGACCTGAAGCTTTCTTT
few,TRBV6-2/TRBV6-3,.,TRBJ1-3,CASRLQRSGNTIYF,TGTGCCAGCAGATTACAGCGCTCTGGAAACACCATATATTTT
many,TRBV11-2,.,TRBJ2-3,CASSFSRGADTQYF,TGTGCCAGCAGCTTTTCCAGGGGTGCCGATACGCAGTATTTT
many,TRBV4-2,TRBD2,TRBJ2-3,CASSQDLRLAGGTTDTQYF,TGTGCCAGCAGCCAAGATCTCAGACTAGCGGGGGGGACGACAGATACGCAGTATTTT
.,TRBV7-9,.,TRBJ1-2,CASSLIETGGYTF,TGTGCCAGCAGCTTAATCGAAACTGGCGGCTACACCTTC
few,TRBV7-9,.,TRBJ2-5,CASSGSQETQYF,TGTGCCAGCTCGGGGTCCCAAGAGACCCAGTACTTC
few,TRBV29-1,.,TRBJ1-1,CSGRGGWGMNTEAFF,TGCAGCGGAAGGGGCGGCTGGGGTATGAACACTGAAGCTTTCTTT
.,TRBV24-1,TRBD1,TRBJ2-1,CATSDRQGARGEQFF,TGTGCCACCAGTGATCGACAGGGGGCGAGGGGTGAGCAGTTCTTC
few,TRBV12-5,.,TRBJ1-2,CASGFLGYTF,TGTGCTAGTGGTTTTCTTGGCTACACCTTC
few,TRBV7-9,.,TRBJ1-6,CASSATSVQGSLNSPLHF,TGTGCCAGCAGCGCAACATCGGTACAGGGATCTCTCAATTCACCCCTCCACTTT